The sequence of this T cell receptor (beta chain) was determined in a study of shared clonotypes between healthy human individuals. The repertoire was sequenced with immunoSEQ multiplex PCR; TCRdb's copy has only in-frame clones and lacks some. This table holds 1,500,000 or so clones, around 98.5% found once. The TCR sequence derives from a man in his thirties or forties in good health. The source material was naive CD4+ T cells sorted from blood. Subset of the sample: CD45RA+ positively selected.

CDR3 loop: CASSVFQGSSIVDTQYF. In DNA form, the CDR3 reads TGTGCCAGCAGCGTTTTCCAGGGGTCCTCGATCGTGGATACGCAGTATTTT. The rearrangement links TRBV9 to TRBJ2-3, with D perhaps TRBD1 (6 bases). Looked up from germline, CDR1 is SGDLS and CDR2 is YYNGEE. The CDR3 covers 17 residues. The V end lost 2 bases, the J end lost 6 bases, and 22 bases lay between the germline ends.